One T cell receptor (beta chain) is described in this entry. The antigen is undetermined. The PCR contained 60 Vbeta and 13 Jbeta primers. Using immunoSEQ multiplex PCR, the repertoire was profiled, and TCRdb retains in-frame clones only, with some absent. The table lists around 65,000 clones, 75% to 85% of them singletons. This record comes from a study of cytomegalovirus exposure and HLA in healthy donors. In the study overall: Among over 350 genotyped donors, around 77% fell in the Caucasian-associated ancestry cluster.

Whole-study results and caveats: Prior analysis indicated that the majority of TCR beta V segments exhibited productivity approximately 90% or approximately 30% of the time. V- and J-gene trimming of TCR beta was linked (in a later analysis) to a missense DCLRE1C variant.

This TCR derives from a man between 45 and 60 years old in good health and CMV-seropositive. Sequenced input: PBMCs.

CDR3 loop: CASSQRLAGNTAYEQYF. The CDR3 nucleotides are TGTGCCAGCAGTCAAAGACTAGCGGGAAACACGGCCTACGAGCAGTACTTC. This rearrangement joins TRBV27 to TRBJ2-7, with 11 bases fitting TRBD2. Germline assignment: CDR1 MNHEY and CDR2 SMNVEV (reference sequence). The ends lost 5 bases at V and 2 bases at J; junction bases unmatched: 11. CDR3 length: 17 residues.